Following are 2 T cell receptor beta chains from one sample sequenced in a study of T cell responses to AZD1222 COVID-19 vaccine. The table came from immunoSEQ multiplex PCR; TCRdb's copy has only in-frame clones and leaves some out. The sample has approximately 80,000 clones; 80% to 90% are singletons. The specimen comprised peripheral blood, sampled 28 days after the second AZD1222 dose. The receptors were sampled from an adult who received the AZD1222 COVID-19 vaccine.

This clone has a single count. This chain links TRBV24-1 with TRBJ1-1; D is unclear. Germline assignment: CDR1 KGHDR and CDR2 SFDVKD. The V end lost 4 bases, the J end lost 11 bases, and 10 bases lay between the germline ends. CDR3 length: 11 amino acids. CDR3 in amino acids: CATSDFHRAFF. DNA of the CDR3: TGTGCCACCAGTGACTTTCATCGGGCTTTCTTT.

This rearrangement joins TRBV2 to TRBJ1-4, with D maybe TRBD1 (6 bases). Trimming took 6 bases from V and 7 from J, leaving 18 bases between them. Per the germline V gene, CDR1 is SNHLY and CDR2 is FYNNEI. CDR3 length: 15 amino acids. The CDR3, as DNA: TGTGCCAGCAGCCTTTTAGGGGGGGAGAGTGAAAAACTGTTTTTT. It codes for CASSLLGGESEKLFF.